These 16 T cell receptor beta chains were all obtained from the same sample, sequenced in a study of OX40 agonist ivuxolimab in advanced cancers. The protocol was immunoSEQ multiplex PCR, while the TCRdb copy is restricted to in-frame clones and leaves out a portion. This sample has approximately 74,000 clones, with 80% to 95% found just once. The sample here was CD4+ or CD8+ T cells sorted from blood, taken in a trial of the OX40 agonist ivuxolimab. The receptors originated from an adult with an advanced solid tumor such as melanoma, head and neck, liver or kidney cancer.

J is TRBJ1-2 and V is TRBV2; 10 positions match TRBD1. The CDR3 length is 13 residues. Germline assignment: CDR1 SNHLY and CDR2 FYNNEI. V lost 7 bases, J lost 6 bases, and 5 bases stayed unmatched. CDR3 in DNA: TGTGCCAGCAACCCGACAGGGGGCGATGGCTACACCTTC. This codes for CASNPTGGDGYTF.

This rearrangement joins TRBV2 to TRBJ2-7; a possible D gene is TRBD1 (6 bases). The length of the CDR3 is 15 residues. Trimming left V 2 bases short and J 6 bases short, with 17 bases between. Per germline, CDR1 SNHLY and CDR2 FYNNEI. For the CDR3, the DNA is TGTGCCAGCAGTGAATGGGACATTGGCCTCCGCGAGCAGTACTTC. Translated: CASSEWDIGLREQYF. Full variable domain (remainder filled in from reference TRBV2 and TRBJ2-7): EPEVTQTPSHQVTQMGQEVILRCVPISNHLYFYWYRQILGQKVEFLVSFYNNEISEKSEIFDDQFSVERPDGSNFTLKIRSTKLEDSAMYFCASSEWDIGLREQYFGPGTRLTVT.

The gene calls are TRBV4-3 and TRBJ1-2; no clear D gene. The CDR3 totals 15 residues. Germline loops: CDR1 LGHNA, CDR2 YSLEER. V lost 2 bases to trimming and J lost 4 bases, with 14 bases between them. Written as DNA, the CDR3 is TGCGCCAGCAGCCAATCTACAGCGATCAGCTATGGCTACACCTTC. As protein: CASSQSTAISYGYTF.

This rearrangement joins TRBV6-5 to TRBJ1-1, with D maybe TRBD1 (5 bases). Trimming cost V 5 bases and J 4 bases, with 17 bases left between them. Germline V gene sequence: CDR1 MNHEY, CDR2 SVGAGI. CDR3 length equals 15 residues. The CDR3 nucleotides read TGTGCCAGCAGTCCCACATGGGGGTCGGTCACTGAAGCTTTCTTT. It specifies CASSPTWGSVTEAFF.

As regards this clone: At the DNA level, this CDR3 is encoded by other sequences in the same sample as well. V is TRBV27 and J is TRBJ2-5; D gene unclear. Germline V gives CDR1 MNHEY, CDR2 SMNVEV (reference sequence). Trimming left V 1 base short and J 2 bases short, with 5 bases between. The CDR3 extends over 13 amino acids. CDR3 sequence reads: CASSLWAQETQYF. CDR3 in DNA: TGTGCCAGCAGTTTATGGGCGCAAGAGACCCAGTACTTC.

The chain couples TRBV28 to TRBJ2-7; either TRBD1 or TRBD2 may supply D (5 bases each). This CDR3 region has 13 residues. The V end lost 4 bases, the J end lost 3 bases, and 10 bases lay between the germline ends. Germline lookup yields CDR1 MDHEN and CDR2 SYDVKM. The CDR3 nucleotides read TGTGCCAGCAGTTGGGGGTCGGTCTACGAGCAGTACTTC. It translates to CASSWGSVYEQYF.

The V and J genes are TRBV27 and TRBJ1-2, with 7 bases fitting TRBD1. CDR3 length equals 13 residues. Unmatched junction bases numbered 6, after V lost 5 bases and J lost 6 bases. The germline gives CDR1 MNHEY, CDR2 SMNVEV (reference sequence). Written as DNA, the CDR3 is TGTGCCAGCAGTCCACAAACAGGGGATGGCTACACCTTC. Encoded protein: CASSPQTGDGYTF.

This clone was counted once. The V call is TRBV27, the J call TRBJ2-7; TRBD2 matches at 12 bases. With V trimmed by 6 bases and J by 3 bases, 3 bases remained unmatched. The CDR3 totals 14 residues. The germline V gene encodes CDR1 MNHEY and CDR2 SMNVEV (reference sequence). The CDR3 region is CASRLAGGLYEQYF. The CDR3 DNA reads as TGTGCCAGCAGACTAGCGGGGGGACTCTACGAGCAGTACTTC.

The V gene is TRBV27, the J gene TRBJ2-1; TRBD1 or TRBD2 may be the D gene (5 bases each). This CDR3 has 13 residues. Trimming took off 3 bases at V and 6 bases at J, with 9 bases between the two ends. Germline V CDR1 and CDR2: MNHEY, SMNVEV (reference sequence). CDR3 amino acids: CASSFFGGNEQFF. Written as DNA, the CDR3 is TGTGCCAGCAGTTTTTTTGGGGGCAATGAGCAGTTCTTC.

In this sample, this clone turned up once. J is TRBJ2-7 and V is TRBV19, with 7 bases that match TRBD1. Germline CDR1 LNHDA, CDR2 SQIVND (reference sequence). Trimming removed 2 bases from V and 3 bases from J; junction bases left unmatched: 4. The CDR3 sequence is 14 residues long. The CDR3 is CASSIRTGDYEQYF. The CDR3 DNA is TGTGCCAGTAGTATAAGGACAGGAGACTACGAGCAGTACTTC.

The rearrangement joins TRBV19 to TRBJ1-1; no reliable D call. The germline CDR1 and CDR2 sequences are LNHDA and SQIVND (reference sequence). This CDR3 has 12 residues. Trimming cost V 9 bases and J 3 bases, with 11 bases left between them. CDR3 DNA: TGTGCCAGCAGTGACGGCTACACTGAAGCTTTCTTT. Residues: CASSDGYTEAFF.

This chain connects TRBV5-1 to TRBJ1-1, with D tentatively TRBD1 (6 bases). CDR1 is SGHRS, CDR2 YFSETQ, per germline. The CDR3 loop spans 15 amino acids. Trimming left V 4 bases short and J 5 bases short, with 18 bases between. The CDR3 DNA sequence: TGCGCCAGCAGCGAGCGGACAGCCGGAGAGACTGAAGCTTTCTTT. Translated, it gives CASSERTAGETEAFF.

The chain carries TRBV28 and TRBJ2-1; perhaps TRBD1 as D (5 bases). CDR1 MDHEN and CDR2 SYDVKM come from the germline V gene. The CDR3 has 13 residues. Trimming left V 5 bases short and J 0 bases short, with 5 bases between. The CDR3 DNA sequence: TGTGCCAGCAGTCAGGGCTCCTACAATGAGCAGTTCTTC. Protein product: CASSQGSYNEQFF.

The chain carries TRBV7-9 and TRBJ1-1; D gene uncertain. CDR1 is SEHNR and CDR2 is FQNEAQ in the germline V gene (reference sequence). CDR3 size: 12 residues. V was trimmed by 5 bases and J by 8 bases, leaving 12 bases between them. This chain's CDR3 is CASSDSSGEAFF. CDR3 in DNA: TGTGCCAGCAGCGACTCATCGGGGGAAGCTTTCTTT.

The chain combines TRBV5-4 with TRBJ1-1; D is uncertain. The germline gives CDR1 SGHNT, CDR2 YYREEE (reference sequence). The length of the CDR3 is 13 residues. Trimming removed 1 base from V and 7 bases from J, with 11 bases in between. The CDR3 DNA is TGTGCCAGCAGCTTGCAGAGTGCTCTTGAAGCTTTCTTT. It specifies CASSLQSALEAFF.

This clone has more than one count but fewer than ten. The V gene is TRBV28, the J gene TRBJ1-5, with D uncertain. Germline CDR1 is MDHEN and CDR2 is SYDVKM. Trimming took off 2 bases at V and 5 bases at J, with 13 bases between the two ends. CDR3 length: 15 amino acids. This CDR3 reads CASSLGPHTDQPQHF. The CDR3, as DNA: TGTGCCAGCAGTTTAGGTCCTCACACCGATCAGCCCCAGCATTTT.